This T cell receptor (beta chain) was sequenced for a study of blood T cell repertoires in COVID-19. Study summary: PBMCs, B-cell-depleted T cells, or T cells provided the cDNA or gDNA that made up the material.

The V segment lost 0 bases and the J segment 2 bases; nucleotides outside the gene matches: 4. Germline loops: CDR1 SGDLS, CDR2 YYNGEE. The CDR3 is 16 residues long. All enrollees were roughly 18 to 90 years old and from about 24 US areas. Recovery among Cohort 3 donors was established by two negative PCRs, clearance, or symptom resolution. Using immunoSEQ multiplex PCR, the repertoire was profiled, and TCRdb retains in-frame clones only, with some absent. This sample has a few hundred thousand clones, with 85% found just once. The TCR originated in a man aged 35-49 years who had recovered from COVID-19. Sequencing used PBMCs or T cells enriched from blood (not recorded which). The rearrangement links TRBV9 to TRBJ1-4; 7 nucleotides agree with TRBD1. DNA for the CDR3: TGTGCCAGCAGCGTAGAAGGGGGCGGCACTAATGAAAAACTGTTTTTT. This sequence encodes CASSVEGGGTNEKLFF. Drawing the rest from reference TRBV9 and TRBJ1-4, the complete variable domain is DSGVTQTPKHLITATGQRVTLRCSPRSGDLSVYWYQQSLDQGLQFLIQYYNGEERAKGNILERFSAQQFPDLHSELNLSSLELGDSALYFCASSVEGGGTNEKLFFGSGTQLSVL.